This record looks at one T cell receptor beta chain sequence and its context. TCRdb re-called the PCR reads through MiXCR, storing one row per CDR3 protein. The sample has more than 6,000 distinct CDR3 sequences; 55% to 60% are singletons. Localized lung adenocarcinoma, a non-small cell lung cancer, affected the donors. Germline CDR1 MNHEY, CDR2 SMNVEV (reference sequence). CDR3 length equals 13 residues. Trimming removed 2 bases at V and 3 bases at J, with 7 bases between. The record originates from a study of CD4 and CD8 cells across lung adenocarcinoma regions. The sequence was collected from a female donor with lung adenocarcinoma. The CD4 and CD8 labels of this study may be unreliable. The sample comprised CD4+ T cells from the center of a lung tumor. The chain has TRBV27 and TRBJ2-5, with D tentatively TRBD1 or TRBD2 (5 bases each). In DNA, the CDR3 is TGTGCCAGCAGTTTACGAGGGGAAGAGACCCAGTACTTC. Translated: CASSLRGEETQYF.